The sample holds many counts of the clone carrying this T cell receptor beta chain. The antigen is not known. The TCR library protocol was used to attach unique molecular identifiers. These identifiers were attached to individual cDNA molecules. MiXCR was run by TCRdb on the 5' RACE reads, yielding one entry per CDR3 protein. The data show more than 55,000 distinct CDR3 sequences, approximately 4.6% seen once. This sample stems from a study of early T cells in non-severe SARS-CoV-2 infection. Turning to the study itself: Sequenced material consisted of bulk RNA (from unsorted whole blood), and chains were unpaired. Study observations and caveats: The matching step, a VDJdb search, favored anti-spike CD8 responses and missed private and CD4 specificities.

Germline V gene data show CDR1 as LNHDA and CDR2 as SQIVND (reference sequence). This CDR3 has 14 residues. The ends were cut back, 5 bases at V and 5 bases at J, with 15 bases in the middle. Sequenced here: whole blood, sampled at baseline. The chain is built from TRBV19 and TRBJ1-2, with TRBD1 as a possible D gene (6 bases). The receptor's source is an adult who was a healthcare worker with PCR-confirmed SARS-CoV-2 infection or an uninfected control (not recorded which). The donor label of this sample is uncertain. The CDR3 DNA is TGTGCCAGTAGTCCCGCCCGACAGGAATATGGCTACACCTTC. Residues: CASSPARQEYGYTF.